This T cell receptor beta chain is drawn from a study of T cells after yellow fever vaccination. TCRdb re-called the 5' RACE reads with MiXCR, one entry per CDR3 protein. The sample has under 600,000 distinct CDR3 sequences, roughly 13% seen once. CDR1 and CDR2 from the germline V gene are SQVTM and ANQGSEA. The CDR3 contains 13 residues. Deletions cut 4 bases from V and 2 bases from J, with 10 bases between. This receptor was identified in a man aged 25-45 years who received the YFV17D yellow fever vaccine. Here the sequenced sample was PBMCs, taken on the day of the yellow fever booster vaccination. The chain joins TRBV29-1 to TRBJ2-3; D remains ambiguous. The CDR3 loop reads CSVVWVDTDTQYF. The CDR3 coding sequence is TGCAGCGTTGTTTGGGTCGACACAGATACGCAGTATTTT.